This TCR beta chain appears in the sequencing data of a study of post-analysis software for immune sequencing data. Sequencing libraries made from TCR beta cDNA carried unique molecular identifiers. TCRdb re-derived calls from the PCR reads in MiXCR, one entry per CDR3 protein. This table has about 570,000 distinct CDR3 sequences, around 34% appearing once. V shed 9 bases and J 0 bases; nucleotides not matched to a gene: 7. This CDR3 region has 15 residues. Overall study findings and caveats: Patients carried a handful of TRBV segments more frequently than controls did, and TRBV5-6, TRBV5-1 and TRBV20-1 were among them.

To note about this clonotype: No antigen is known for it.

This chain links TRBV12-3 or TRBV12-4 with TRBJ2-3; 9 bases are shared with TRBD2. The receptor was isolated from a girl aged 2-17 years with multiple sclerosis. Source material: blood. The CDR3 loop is CASRTSVSSTDTQYF. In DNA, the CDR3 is TGTGCCAGTAGGACTAGCGTCTCTAGCACAGATACGCAGTATTTT.